Sequencing of this TCR beta chain was carried out in a study of T cell responses to AZD1222 COVID-19 vaccine. Study outcomes and limitations: Baseline seropositivity occurred in only a handful of AZD1222 recipients. Among the donors, most were white British and more were female, and clonal diversity was possibly underestimated.

The CDR3 runs 15 residues. The germline CDR1 and CDR2 sequences are SGHTA and FQGNSA. With 5 bases removed from V and 3 bases from J, the gap between germline ends came to 11 bases. The method was immunoSEQ multiplex PCR; TCRdb's version includes in-frame clones alone and lacks a portion of them. This sample has about 120,000 clones, with roughly nine tenths found just once. This clone was seen a single time. Its antigen is currently unknown. V gene TRBV7-2 combines with J gene TRBJ1-6; a weak D match, TRBD1 (6 bases). This material consisted of peripheral blood, taken on day 0 of AZD1222 vaccination. This sequence was found in an adult in good health. Written as DNA, the CDR3 is TGTGCCAGCAGCCAGGGGCCGGACTATAATTCACCCCTCCACTTT. Residues: CASSQGPDYNSPLHF.